This T cell receptor beta chain was sequenced for a study of cytomegalovirus exposure and HLA in healthy donors. As concerns this clone: Its antigen is currently unknown.

Whole-study findings and limits: Per published reports, the classifier diagnosed cytomegalovirus status with high specificity and sensitivity. A later analysis linked more than 15,000 TCR beta sequences to HLA alleles at 0.05 false discovery rate.

The PCR employed 60 Vbeta primers together with 13 Jbeta primers. Per the authors' pipeline: An analysis performed later counted roughly 80 million unique TCR beta chains (roughly 11 million of them shared). The table came from immunoSEQ multiplex PCR; TCRdb's copy has only in-frame clones and leaves some out. Clone size and V and J calls were adopted from that table, with D and trimming inferred from the DNA. The table includes about 150,000 clones, more than 75% detected once. Trimming took 0 bases from V and 4 from J, leaving 12 bases between them. The CDR3 loop spans 16 amino acids. CDR1 is KGHSH and CDR2 is LQKENI in the germline V gene.

The rearrangement joins TRBV18 to TRBJ2-2; TRBD1 might be the D (5 bases). The source is a woman aged 40 to 55 in good health and CMV-seronegative. The sample taken for sequencing was PBMCs. DNA of the CDR3: TGTGCCAGCTCACCACCTGTAGGGGCTGGCACCGGGGAGCTGTTTTTT. This codes for CASSPPVGAGTGELFF. Supplemented by reference TRBV18 and TRBJ2-2, the full variable domain reads NAGVMQNPRHLVRRRGQEARLRCSPMKGHSHVYWYRQLPEEGLKFMVYLQKENIIDESGMPKERFSAEFPKEGPSILRIQQVVRGDSAAYFCASSPPVGAGTGELFFGEGSRLTVL.